A single T cell receptor beta chain is shown here with its context. Its antigen is unidentified. TCRdb ran MiXCR on the reads and lists one entry per CDR3 protein. In the table there are 150,000 or so distinct CDR3 sequences, about a quarter of which are singletons. This specimen comes from a study of T cell repertoires in cytomegalovirus infection. Overall study context: Public TCR beta signatures indicated both CMV infection and matching HLA type. Study-level points and caveats: The ex vivo response showed dominance by HLA-C-restricted CMV-specific TCR beta clonotypes. Individuals carrying CMV plus the relevant HLA were identified by cumulative frequency of public TCR beta families.

The CDR3 spans 13 residues. The germline V gene has CDR1 MNHGY and CDR2 SAAAGT. V lost 1 base, J lost 4 bases, and 4 bases lay in between. The source material was PBMCs. The V and J genes are TRBV6-8 and TRBJ1-4; D remains unclear. This TCR was recovered from a human donor in good health (CMV status not recorded). Some clones in this sample may be carry-over from other donors' samples. This CDR3 reads CASSYCGNEKLFF. In DNA form, the CDR3 reads TGTGCCAGCAGTTACTGCGGTAATGAAAAACTGTTTTTT.